The clone carrying this T cell receptor (beta chain) was counted at least ten times. No antigen is known for it. TCRdb ran MiXCR on the multiplex PCR reads and lists one entry per CDR3 protein. The repertoire has about 230,000 distinct CDR3 sequences, roughly 30% of them found once; the top ten carry 1.2% to 1.5%. The data are from a study of breast tumors, draining lymph nodes, adjacent tissues. Study-level findings and limits: Data fit most tumor T cells coming from lymph node, expanding in tumor. That most tumor T cells come from lymph nodes remained unproven. Tumor TCR diversity was below lymph nodes but above nontumor tissue.

V was clipped by 3 bases and J by 4 bases, with 10 bases between them. The CDR3 loop spans 14 amino acids. The germline V gene has CDR1 SNHLY and CDR2 FYNNEI. Samples came from axillary lymph nodes draining the breast cancer. V usage is TRBV2 and J usage is TRBJ2-1; tentatively, D is TRBD1 (6 bases). Specimen: axillary lymph node tissue. This sequence was found in a female donor with breast cancer. Some clones in this sample may be carry-over from other donors' samples. The CDR3 DNA sequence: TGTGCCAGCAGTGATTGGGGACAATACAATGAGCAGTTCTTC. Protein sequence: CASSDWGQYNEQFF. Full variable domain (remainder filled in from reference TRBV2 and TRBJ2-1): EPEVTQTPSHQVTQMGQEVILRCVPISNHLYFYWYRQILGQKVEFLVSFYNNEISEKSEIFDDQFSVERPDGSNFTLKIRSTKLEDSAMYFCASSDWGQYNEQFFGPGTRLTVL.